This T cell receptor beta chain was retrieved from a study of vaccination and CD4 T cells after COVID-19. The treatment here: roughly 11-day PBMC culture with coronavirus spike peptide pools or control peptides (ViraFEST assay). Samples of CD4+ T cells were obtained from the unexposed donor before the COVID-19 pandemic (2011-2018). Sequence data for DNA of cultured CD4+ T cells were generated by the Oncomine TCR Beta short-read assay. Investigators obtained genomic DNA by extraction from cultured CD4+ T cells. TCRdb recomputed calls from the PCR reads with MiXCR, one row per CDR3 protein. The sample carries 9,000 to 9,500 distinct CDR3 sequences, 30% to 35% recorded once. CDR1 is LNHDA and CDR2 is SQIVND in the germline V gene (reference sequence). CDR3 length: 14 residues. Trimming removed 2 bases at V and 2 bases at J, with 9 bases between. This clonotype was seen only a few times. Its antigen remains unknown.

The origin of this receptor is a human donor in good health. This sequence joins TRBV19 and TRBJ1-2, with a weak D call TRBD1 (6 bases). Sequences were obtained from CD4+ T cells from blood, cultured in vitro. The CDR3 protein is CASSINRANYGYTF. The CDR3 DNA is TGTGCCAGTAGTATAAACAGGGCAAACTATGGCTACACCTTC.